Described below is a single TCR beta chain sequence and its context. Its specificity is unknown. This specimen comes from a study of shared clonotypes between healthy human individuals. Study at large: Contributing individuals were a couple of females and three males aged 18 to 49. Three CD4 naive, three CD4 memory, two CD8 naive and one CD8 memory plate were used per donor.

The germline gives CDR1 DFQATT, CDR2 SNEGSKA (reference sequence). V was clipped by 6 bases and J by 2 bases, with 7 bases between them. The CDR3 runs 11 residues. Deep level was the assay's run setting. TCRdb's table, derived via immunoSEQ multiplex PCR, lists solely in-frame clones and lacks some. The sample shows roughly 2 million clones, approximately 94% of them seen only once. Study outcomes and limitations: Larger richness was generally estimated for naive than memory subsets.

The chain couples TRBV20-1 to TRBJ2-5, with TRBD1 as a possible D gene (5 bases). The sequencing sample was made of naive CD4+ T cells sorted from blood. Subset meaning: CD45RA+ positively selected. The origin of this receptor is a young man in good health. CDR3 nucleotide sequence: TGCAGTGCGCAGGGACAAGAGACCCAGTACTTC. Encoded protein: CSAQGQETQYF.